This T cell receptor (beta chain) originates from a study of T cells in Graves' hyperthyroidism and ophthalmopathy. Study-wide results and caveats: The blood repertoire included most of the expanded thyroid clonotypes above 0.001.

This clonotype was seen at least ten times. The antigen is undetermined. TCR beta CDR3 sequences were amplified from RNA transcripts. TCR CDR3 underwent first-round RT-PCR with the HTBI primer set. TCRdb itself ran the multiplex PCR reads through MiXCR, one entry per CDR3 protein. The data hold some 490,000 distinct CDR3 sequences, with about 22% observed a single time. Used for diagnoses were clinical symptoms, serum thyroxine and TRAb, thyroid ultrasound and orbital computed tomography. The germline CDR1 and CDR2 sequences are ENHRY and SYGVKD. The CDR3 totals 17 residues. After removal of 0 bases from V and 1 base from J, the junction contained 8 bases not matched to a gene.

The receptor's source is a woman between 70 and 85 years old with Graves' ophthalmopathy. V gene TRBV10-3 combines with J gene TRBJ1-2, with 7 bases aligning to TRBD1. Specimen: blood. In nucleotides, the CDR3 is TGTGCCATCAGTGAGTCGAGACAGGGTAGGCGTAACTATGGCTACACCTTC. Protein sequence: CAISESRQGRRNYGYTF.